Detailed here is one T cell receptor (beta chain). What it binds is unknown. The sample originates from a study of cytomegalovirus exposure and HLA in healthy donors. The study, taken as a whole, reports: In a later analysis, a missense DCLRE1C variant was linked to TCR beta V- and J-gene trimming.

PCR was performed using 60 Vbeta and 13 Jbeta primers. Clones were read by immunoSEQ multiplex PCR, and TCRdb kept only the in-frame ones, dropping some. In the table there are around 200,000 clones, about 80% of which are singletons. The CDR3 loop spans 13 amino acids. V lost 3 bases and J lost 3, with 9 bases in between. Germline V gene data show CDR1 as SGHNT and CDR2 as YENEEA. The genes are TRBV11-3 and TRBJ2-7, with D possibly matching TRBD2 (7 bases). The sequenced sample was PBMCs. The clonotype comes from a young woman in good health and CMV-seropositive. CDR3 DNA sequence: TGTGCCAGCAGCTTCGGGGGGCTCTACGAGCAGTACTTC. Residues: CASSFGGLYEQYF.